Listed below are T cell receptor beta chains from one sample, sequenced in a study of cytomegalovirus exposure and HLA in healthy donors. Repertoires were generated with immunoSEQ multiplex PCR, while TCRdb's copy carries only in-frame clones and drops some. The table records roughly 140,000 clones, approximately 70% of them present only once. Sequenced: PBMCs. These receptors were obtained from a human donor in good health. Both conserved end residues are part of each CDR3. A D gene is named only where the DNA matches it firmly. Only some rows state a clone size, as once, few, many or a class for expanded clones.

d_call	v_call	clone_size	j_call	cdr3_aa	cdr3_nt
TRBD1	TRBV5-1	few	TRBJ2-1	CASSLTTGATNEQFF	TGCGCCAGCAGCCTCACCACAGGGGCGACTAATGAGCAGTTCTTC
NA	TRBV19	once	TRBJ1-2	CASSSSSTANYGYTF	TGTGCCAGTAGTTCCTCCTCGACAGCGAACTATGGCTACACCTTC
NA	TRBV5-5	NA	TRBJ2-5	CASSPEGGQTETQYF	TGTGCCAGCAGCCCGGAAGGGGGTCAGACAGAGACCCAGTACTTC
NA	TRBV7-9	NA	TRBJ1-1	CASSGGGGTEAFF	TGTGCCAGCAGCGGGGGCGGGGGCACTGAAGCTTTCTTT
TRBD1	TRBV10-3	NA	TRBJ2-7	CAISQTGNNYEQYF	TGTGCCATCAGTCAGACAGGGAACAACTACGAGCAGTACTTC
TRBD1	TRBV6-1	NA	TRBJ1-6	CASSWDRGSPLHF	TGTGCCAGCAGCTGGGACAGGGGGTCACCCCTCCACTTT
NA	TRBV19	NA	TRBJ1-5	CASSIYGISNQPQHF	TGTGCCAGTAGTATTTACGGTATAAGCAATCAGCCCCAGCATTTT
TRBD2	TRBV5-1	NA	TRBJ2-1	CASSYGTSGRNEQFF	TGCGCCAGCAGCTACGGGACTAGCGGGCGCAATGAGCAGTTCTTC
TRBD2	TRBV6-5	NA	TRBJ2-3	CASSSWREGDTQYF	TGTGCCAGCAGTTCTTGGCGGGAGGGAGATACGCAGTATTTT
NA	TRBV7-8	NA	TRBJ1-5	CASSPNHVGRGHQPQHF	TGTGCCAGCAGCCCGAATCACGTAGGCAGGGGTCATCAGCCCCAGCATTTT
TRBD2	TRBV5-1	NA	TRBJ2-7	CASSWYSGMGSYEQYF	TGCGCCAGCAGCTGGTATAGCGGGATGGGTTCCTACGAGCAGTACTTC
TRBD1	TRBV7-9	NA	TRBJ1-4	CASSPQGRREKLFF	TGTGCCAGCAGCCCACAGGGGAGGCGAGAAAAACTGTTTTTT
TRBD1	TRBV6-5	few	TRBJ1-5	CASRGQGWNQPQHF	TGTGCCAGCAGGGGACAGGGTTGGAATCAGCCCCAGCATTTT
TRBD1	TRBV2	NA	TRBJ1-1	CASSPTGANTEAFF	TGTGCCAGCAGTCCGACAGGGGCGAACACTGAAGCTTTCTTT
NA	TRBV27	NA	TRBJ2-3	CASPSTDTQYF	TGTGCCAGCCCTAGCACAGATACGCAGTATTTT
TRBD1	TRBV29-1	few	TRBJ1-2	CSVPTGNYGYTF	TGCAGCGTTCCGACAGGGAACTATGGCTACACCTTC
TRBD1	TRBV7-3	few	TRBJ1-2	CASSNRGRHGYTF	TGTGCCAGCAGCAACAGGGGTAGACATGGCTACACCTTC
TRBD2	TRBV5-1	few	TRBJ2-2	CASSPTGTSGREYTGELFF	TGCGCCAGCAGTCCTACCGGGACTAGCGGGAGAGAGTACACCGGGGAGCTGTTTTTT
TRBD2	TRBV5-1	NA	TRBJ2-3	CASSKTSGDGDTQYF	TGCGCCAGCAGCAAGACTAGCGGGGACGGAGATACGCAGTATTTT
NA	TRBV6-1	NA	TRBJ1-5	CASRGQGSYQPQHF	TGTGCCAGCAGGGGACAAGGGTCGTATCAGCCCCAGCATTTT
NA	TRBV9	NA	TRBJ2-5	CASSVGKRVETQYF	TGTGCCAGCAGCGTAGGAAAGAGGGTAGAGACCCAGTACTTC
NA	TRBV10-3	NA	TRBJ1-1	CAISGSMNTEAFF	TGTGCCATCTCCGGGAGTATGAACACTGAAGCTTTCTTT
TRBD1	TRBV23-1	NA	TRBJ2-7	CASSEGARDYEQYF	TGCGCCAGCTCCGAGGGGGCCAGAGACTACGAGCAGTACTTC
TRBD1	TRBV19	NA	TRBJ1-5	CASKGRQGVYVNQPQHF	TGTGCCAGTAAAGGGCGACAGGGGGTGTACGTCAATCAGCCCCAGCATTTT
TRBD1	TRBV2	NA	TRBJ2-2	CASSGWLGTGGLGELFF	TGTGCCAGCAGTGGGTGGCTAGGGACAGGAGGGCTCGGGGAGCTGTTTTTT
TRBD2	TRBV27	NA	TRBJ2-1	CASNAREFSNEQFF	TGTGCCAGCAATGCGCGGGAGTTTAGCAATGAGCAGTTCTTC
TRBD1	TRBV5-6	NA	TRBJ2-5	CASSEQGMWKTQYF	TGTGCCAGCAGCGAACAGGGGATGTGGAAGACCCAGTACTTC
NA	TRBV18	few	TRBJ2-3	CASSPGLHYTDTQYF	TGTGCCAGCTCACCCGGACTCCACTACACAGATACGCAGTATTTT
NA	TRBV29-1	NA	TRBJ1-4	CSVEGVGQGEKLFF	TGCAGCGTTGAAGGGGTTGGGCAAGGAGAAAAACTGTTTTTT
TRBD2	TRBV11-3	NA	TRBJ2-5	CASSPKREGETQYF	TGTGCCAGCAGCCCCAAGCGGGAGGGCGAGACCCAGTACTTC
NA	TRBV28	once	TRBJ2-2	CASSPTGNTGELFF	TGTGCCAGCAGCCCTACAGGAAACACCGGGGAGCTGTTTTTT
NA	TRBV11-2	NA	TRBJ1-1	CASRQTNTEAFF	TGTGCCAGCAGGCAGACTAACACTGAAGCTTTCTTT
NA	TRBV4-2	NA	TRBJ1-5	CASSVGMDSNQPQHF	TGTGCCAGCAGCGTCGGGATGGATAGCAATCAGCCCCAGCATTTT
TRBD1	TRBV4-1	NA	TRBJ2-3	CASSPDRGGTDTQYF	TGCGCCAGCAGCCCAGACAGGGGGGGCACAGATACGCAGTATTTT
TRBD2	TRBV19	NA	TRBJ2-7	CASAKLAGEQYF	TGTGCCAGTGCTAAACTAGCGGGTGAGCAGTACTTC
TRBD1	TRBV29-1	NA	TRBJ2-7	CSVQEQGAHEQYF	TGCAGCGTCCAGGAGCAGGGGGCTCACGAGCAGTACTTC
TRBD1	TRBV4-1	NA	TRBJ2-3	CASSHNDRGVRSDTQYF	TGCGCCAGCAGCCATAATGACAGGGGAGTTCGCTCAGATACGCAGTATTTT